These 23 T cell receptor beta chains share one sample of origin, sequenced in a study of CD8+ T cells in alopecia areata. This sample's treatment: oral pan-JAK inhibitor, 5-10 mg twice daily. Following RNA extraction, reverse transcription yielded cDNA that acted as the sequencing template. The method was immunoSEQ multiplex PCR; TCRdb's version includes in-frame clones alone and lacks a portion of them. Here the sample spans 210,000 or so clones, approximately 65% being singletons. The material was CD4+ T cells sorted from blood, obtained between weeks 43 and 45, from a patient treated with tofacitinib. These receptors were collected from a human donor with alopecia areata.

The chain carries TRBV7-2 and TRBJ2-1, with D possibly TRBD2 on 6 matching bases. V gave up 5 bases and J gave up 4 bases, with 15 bases separating them. The CDR3 has 15 residues. Germline V gene sequence: CDR1 SGHTA, CDR2 FQGNSA. The CDR3 sequence is CASSLSSGLYNEQFF. In nucleotides, the CDR3 is TGTGCCAGCAGCCTGAGTAGCGGACTGTACAATGAGCAGTTCTTC. Full variable domain (remainder filled in from reference TRBV7-2 and TRBJ2-1): GAGVSQSPSNKVTEKGKDVELRCDPISGHTALYWYRQSLGQGLEFLIYFQGNSAPDKSGLPSDRFSAERTGGSVSTLTIQRTQQEDSAVYLCASSLSSGLYNEQFFGPGTRLTVL.

As to this clone: In the same sample, other DNA sequences code for this CDR3. The chain uses TRBV20-1 and TRBJ2-5; D unclear. Germline V CDR1 and CDR2: DFQATT, SNEGSKA (reference sequence). V lost 3 bases, J lost 5 bases, and 7 bases lay in between. This CDR3 region has 11 residues. The CDR3 coding sequence is TGCAGTGCTAGTTTGGGGGAGACCCAGTACTTC. The encoded protein is CSASLGETQYF.

This clone was seen once. The genes are TRBV19 and TRBJ2-6; unclear D gene. The CDR3 is 15 amino acids. V shed 2 bases and J shed 2 bases, with 7 bases lying between them. Germline CDR1 is LNHDA and CDR2 is SQIVND (reference sequence). The CDR3 loop is CASSIIGTGANVLTF. In nucleotides, the CDR3 is TGTGCCAGTAGTATAATAGGGACTGGGGCCAACGTCCTGACTTTC.

This clone has just a few counts. The chain employs TRBV7-2 and TRBJ1-2; D not certain. V lost 0 bases and J 8 bases, leaving 4 bases between the germline ends. Germline CDR1 is SGHTA and CDR2 is FQGNSA. The CDR3 has 11 residues. In nucleotides, the CDR3 is TGTGCCAGCAGCTTAGCCAGGGGCTACACCTTC. Amino acids: CASSLARGYTF.

The chain couples TRBV5-4 to TRBJ2-3; the D gene could be TRBD1 or TRBD2 (5 bases each). The CDR3 covers 16 residues. Germline V gene sequence: CDR1 SGHNT, CDR2 YYREEE (reference sequence). Trimming cost V 1 base and J 0 bases, with 12 bases left between them. The CDR3, as DNA: TGTGCCAGCAGCTTGATGAGGGGCGCTAGCACAGATACGCAGTATTTT. Its protein product is CASSLMRGASTDTQYF.

This clone was found a few times. V is TRBV29-1 and J is TRBJ1-1, with 7 nucleotides matching TRBD1. V lost 7 bases to trimming and J lost 5 bases; unmatched junction nucleotides: 7. This CDR3 contains 12 residues. Germline CDR1 is SQVTM and CDR2 is ANQGSEA. CDR3 DNA sequence: TGCAGCGCCGGACACAGGGGAACTGAAGCTTTCTTT. This codes for CSAGHRGTEAFF.

This chain uses TRBV13 with TRBJ2-4; 11 nucleotides line up with TRBD2. Germline lookup yields CDR1 PRHDT and CDR2 FYEKMQ (reference sequence). The CDR3 runs 19 residues. The V gene end was trimmed by 4 bases and the J gene end by 2 bases; junction bases not matched to a gene: 13. DNA for the CDR3: TGTGCCAGCAGCTCCCCCGACTTACTAGCGGGGGCACCCAAAAACATTCAGTACTTC. Its protein product is CASSSPDLLAGAPKNIQYF.

This chain connects TRBV7-2 to TRBJ2-1, with 8 bases fitting TRBD2. CDR3 length equals 10 residues. The ends lost 5 bases at V and 16 bases at J; junction bases unmatched: 4. From germline, CDR1 is SGHTA and CDR2 FQGNSA. The CDR3 loop is CASSERGQFF. As DNA, the CDR3 is TGTGCCAGCAGCGAGCGGGGGCAATTCTTC.

The chain carries TRBV30 and TRBJ1-5; D might be TRBD1 (5 bases). Trimming left V 0 bases short and J 3 bases short, with 6 bases between. The CDR3 contains 13 residues. Germline CDR1 GTSNPN, CDR2 SVGIG (reference sequence). The CDR3 region is CAWSVGTNQPQHF. In DNA, the CDR3 is TGTGCCTGGAGTGTAGGGACCAATCAGCCCCAGCATTTT.

This chain links TRBV5-1 with TRBJ2-2; D is possibly TRBD1 (5 bases). V lost 0 bases and J 10 bases, leaving 13 bases between the germline ends. Germline V gives CDR1 SGHRS, CDR2 YFSETQ. The CDR3 sequence is 14 residues long. The CDR3 protein is CASSLEARGVELFF. The CDR3 DNA reads as TGCGCCAGCAGCTTGGAGGCTAGGGGCGTGGAGCTGTTTTTT.

The CDR3, as DNA: TGCGCCAGCAGCCCCTCCGGGACTAGCGGGGGCCGACTAAAGTATTTT. The encoded protein is CASSPSGTSGGRLKYF. J is TRBJ2-3 and V is TRBV5-1; 14 bases line up with TRBD2. The CDR3 extends over 16 amino acids. V was pared by 4 bases and J by 13 bases, with 14 bases of the junction left unmatched. Per germline, CDR1 SGHRS and CDR2 YFSETQ.

V and J are TRBV7-8 and TRBJ2-2; D gene ambiguous. Germline assignment: CDR1 SGHVS and CDR2 FQNEAQ. The CDR3 extends over 15 amino acids. V lost 6 bases and J 7 bases, leaving 18 bases between the germline ends. The CDR3 region is CASSYNTLGSGELFF. The CDR3 bases are TGTGCCAGCAGTTATAACACTCTGGGCAGCGGGGAGCTGTTTTTT.

This clone was detected a few times. The chain recombines TRBV2 with TRBJ1-1; D uncertain. The V end lost 2 bases, the J end lost 2 bases, and 6 bases lay between the germline ends. The CDR3 has 13 amino acids. Germline lookup yields CDR1 SNHLY and CDR2 FYNNEI. CDR3 in DNA: TGTGCCAGCAGTGAACACGTCAACACTGAAGCTTTCTTT. Protein sequence: CASSEHVNTEAFF.

J is TRBJ1-4 and V is TRBV9; perhaps TRBD1 as D (5 bases). Germline V gives CDR1 SGDLS, CDR2 YYNGEE. There are 15 residues in the CDR3. Trimming left V 0 bases short and J 6 bases short, with 12 bases between. The CDR3 bases are TGTGCCAGCAGCGTAGGTGACGACAGAGATGAAAAACTGTTTTTT. Its translation is CASSVGDDRDEKLFF.

The CDR3 spells CASSWRGDGTGELFF. The CDR3 DNA sequence: TGTGCCAGCAGCTGGCGGGGGGACGGCACCGGGGAGCTGTTTTTT. The gene calls are TRBV7-9 and TRBJ2-2, with 8 bases aligning to TRBD2. The CDR3 sequence is 15 residues long. Germline V gene sequence: CDR1 SEHNR, CDR2 FQNEAQ (reference sequence). After removal of 4 bases from V and 4 bases from J, the junction contained 5 bases not matched to a gene.

The rearrangement links TRBV29-1 to TRBJ2-1; D is uncertain. Trimming cost V 7 bases and J 8 bases, with 9 bases left between them. There are 10 residues in the CDR3. Germline-derived CDR1 and CDR2 are SQVTM and ANQGSEA. CDR3 nucleotides: TGCAGCGCCAGGACCTATGAGCAGTTCTTC. Its protein is CSARTYEQFF.

The chain combines TRBV4-3 with TRBJ1-2, with D tentatively TRBD1 (6 bases). CDR3 size: 13 residues. Trimming stripped 0 bases from V and 7 bases from J, with 9 bases between. Looked up from germline, CDR1 is LGHNA and CDR2 is YSLEER. The CDR3 spells CASSQDRDTGYTF. DNA for the CDR3: TGCGCCAGCAGCCAAGACCGGGACACTGGCTACACCTTC.

The V gene is TRBV11-2, the J gene TRBJ2-1; D gene unclear. CDR1 and CDR2 from the germline V gene are SGHAT and FQNNGV. Deletions cut 3 bases from V and 4 bases from J, with 7 bases between. This CDR3 is built from 13 residues. The CDR3 DNA follows: TGTGCCAGCAGCTTGTTTGATTACAATGAGCAGTTCTTC. Its translation is CASSLFDYNEQFF. The full variable domain, completed using reference TRBV11-2 and TRBJ2-1, is EAGVAQSPRYKIIEKRQSVAFWCNPISGHATLYWYQQILGQGPKLLIQFQNNGVVDDSQLPKDRFSAERLKGVDSTLKIQPAKLEDSAVYLCASSLFDYNEQFFGPGTRLTVL.

The rearrangement links TRBV29-1 to TRBJ1-2; D is undetermined. The V end lost 3 bases, the J end lost 7 bases, and 15 bases lay between the germline ends. From germline, CDR1 is SQVTM and CDR2 ANQGSEA. This CDR3 contains 13 residues. CDR3 nucleotides: TGCAGCGTTGATGTGTCCAGGTCAGGTGGCTACACCTTC. Translated: CSVDVSRSGGYTF.

The V and J genes are TRBV5-1 and TRBJ2-7; D possibly matches TRBD1 or TRBD2 (5 bases each). Trimming stripped 0 bases from V and 5 bases from J, with 6 bases between. Per the germline V gene, CDR1 is SGHRS and CDR2 is YFSETQ. This CDR3 spans 12 amino acids. CDR3 DNA: TGCGCCAGCAGCTTGGTGGGGGACGAGCAGTACTTC. It codes for CASSLVGDEQYF.

The chain carries TRBV5-1 and TRBJ2-6; D gene unclear. The CDR3 covers 14 residues. The germline gives CDR1 SGHRS, CDR2 YFSETQ. V was shortened by 7 bases and J by 1 base, with 9 bases between the two germline ends. The CDR3 DNA sequence: TGCGCCAGCCGGCCCCAGTCTGGGGCCAACGTCCTGACTTTC. Amino acids: CASRPQSGANVLTF.

The CDR3 region is CASRKGVEAFF. The CDR3 DNA follows: TGTGCCAGCAGGAAAGGGGTTGAAGCTTTCTTT. The chain uses TRBV7-2 and TRBJ1-1, with a possible D match to TRBD1 (5 bases). Per germline, CDR1 SGHTA and CDR2 FQGNSA. This CDR3 is built from 11 residues. With 6 bases removed from V and 7 bases from J, the gap between germline ends came to 9 bases.

This clone was seen more than once but under ten times. V usage is TRBV7-2 and J usage is TRBJ1-6; D gene ambiguous. CDR1 SGHTA and CDR2 FQGNSA come from the germline V gene. The CDR3 sequence is 15 residues long. The germline V and J ends were trimmed by 5 bases and 7 bases, with 15 bases remaining between them. The CDR3 sequence: CASSPIIGNNSPLHF. The CDR3 nucleotides are TGTGCCAGCAGCCCTATAATTGGTAACAATTCACCCCTCCACTTT.